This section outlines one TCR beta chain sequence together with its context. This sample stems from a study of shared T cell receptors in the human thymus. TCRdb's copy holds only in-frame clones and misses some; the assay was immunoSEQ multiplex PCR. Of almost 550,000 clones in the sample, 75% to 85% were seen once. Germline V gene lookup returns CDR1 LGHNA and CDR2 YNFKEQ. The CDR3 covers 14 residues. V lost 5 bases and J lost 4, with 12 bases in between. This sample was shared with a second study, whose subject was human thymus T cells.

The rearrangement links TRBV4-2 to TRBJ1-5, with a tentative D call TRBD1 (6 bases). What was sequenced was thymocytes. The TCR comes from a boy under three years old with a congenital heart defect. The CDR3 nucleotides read TGTGCCAGCAGCTATAACAGGGCGAATCAGCCCCAGCATTTT. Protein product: CASSYNRANQPQHF.